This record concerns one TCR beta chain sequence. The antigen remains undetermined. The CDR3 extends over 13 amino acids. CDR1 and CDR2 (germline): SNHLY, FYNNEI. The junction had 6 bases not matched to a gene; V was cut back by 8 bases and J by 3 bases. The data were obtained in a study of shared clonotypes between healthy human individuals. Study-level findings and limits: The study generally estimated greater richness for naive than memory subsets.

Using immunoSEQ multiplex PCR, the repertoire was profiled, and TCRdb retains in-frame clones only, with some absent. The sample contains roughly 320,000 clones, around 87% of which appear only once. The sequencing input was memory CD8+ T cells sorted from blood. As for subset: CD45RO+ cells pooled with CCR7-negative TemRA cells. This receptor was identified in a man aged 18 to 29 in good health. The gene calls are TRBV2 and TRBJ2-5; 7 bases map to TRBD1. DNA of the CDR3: TGTGCCAGCGAGGGGGCGGCTGAAGAGACCCAGTACTTC. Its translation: CASEGAAEETQYF.